Presented here are 18 T cell receptor beta chains from one specimen sequenced in a study of blood T cell repertoires in COVID-19. Profiled with immunoSEQ multiplex PCR; TCRdb holds only in-frame clones, not every one. Seen here are a few hundred thousand clones, around 87% observed once, and the top ten hold less than 8%. Input material: PBMCs or T cells enriched from blood (not recorded which). The receptors were gathered from a man aged 30-40 years in a cohort exposed to, infected with or recovered from COVID-19 (not recorded which).

This clone has only one observation. The gene calls are TRBV11-2 and TRBJ1-4; 7 bases match TRBD1. The CDR3 sequence is 17 residues long. The germline CDR1 and CDR2 sequences are SGHAT and FQNNGV. The V segment lost 5 bases and the J segment 3 bases; nucleotides outside the gene matches: 12. The CDR3 nucleotides are TGTGCCAGCAGCCTGAGGTCCGGGACAGCTGCTAATGAAAAACTGTTTTTT. Translation gives CASSLRSGTAANEKLFF.

The table lists this clone with a few counts. V and J are TRBV9 and TRBJ2-2; 10 bases are a match to TRBD1. V lost 2 bases and J lost 2; bases outside the gene matches: 12. This CDR3 is built from 19 residues. The germline V gene encodes CDR1 SGDLS and CDR2 YYNGEE. The CDR3 bases are TGTGCCAGCAGCGTTTCGACAGGGGGCTTTTCTTCAAACACCGGGGAGCTGTTTTTT. As protein: CASSVSTGGFSSNTGELFF.

V gene TRBV7-3 combines with J gene TRBJ2-1, with D tentatively TRBD1 (5 bases). Trimming removed 4 bases at V and 6 bases at J, with 10 bases between. CDR1 is SGHTA and CDR2 is FQGTGA in the germline V gene. The CDR3 sequence is 13 residues long. The CDR3 loop reads CASSSIQGNEQFF. The CDR3 DNA reads TGTGCCAGCAGCTCCATCCAGGGCAATGAGCAGTTCTTC.

The V gene is TRBV4-1, the J gene TRBJ1-2, with D perhaps TRBD1 (6 bases). The CDR3 sequence is 13 residues long. Germline loops: CDR1 MGHRA, CDR2 YSYEKL. V was trimmed by 0 bases and J by 7 bases, leaving 9 bases between them. The CDR3 DNA follows: TGCGCCAGCAGCCAAGACGGGGACATTGGCTACACCTTC. Its protein is CASSQDGDIGYTF.

This rearrangement joins TRBV7-6 to TRBJ2-7, with 13 positions matching TRBD2. J gave up 7 bases and V 6 bases, and 12 bases lay outside the gene matches. The CDR3 is 16 residues long. Germline-derived CDR1 and CDR2 are SGHVS and FNYEAQ. The CDR3 coding sequence is TGTGCCAGCAGTTCCGGACTAGCGGGAGTAGGGTCGGAGCAGTACTTC. Protein sequence: CASSSGLAGVGSEQYF.

The V and J genes are TRBV11-2 and TRBJ2-5; TRBD2 aligns across 10 bases. CDR1 and CDR2 (germline): SGHAT, FQNNGV. V lost 0 bases, J lost 5 bases, and 6 bases stayed unmatched. The CDR3 covers 16 residues. The CDR3 bases are TGTGCCAGCAGCTTAGATCTCCTAGCGGGAGTGGAGACCCAGTACTTC. Translating gives CASSLDLLAGVETQYF. The whole variable domain, remainder taken from reference TRBV11-2 and TRBJ2-5, is EAGVAQSPRYKIIEKRQSVAFWCNPISGHATLYWYQQILGQGPKLLIQFQNNGVVDDSQLPKDRFSAERLKGVDSTLKIQPAKLEDSAVYLCASSLDLLAGVETQYFGPGTRLLVL.

This clone was seen more than once but under ten times. The V and J genes are TRBV11-1 and TRBJ1-5; D is undetermined. This CDR3 region has 14 residues. Germline-derived CDR1 and CDR2 are SGHAT and FQDESV (reference sequence). Between the trimmed V and J ends, which lost 1 base and 6 bases, there was a span of 10 bases. CDR3 sequence reads: CASSLGPPPQPQHF. In DNA, the CDR3 is TGTGCCAGCAGCTTAGGTCCTCCTCCTCAGCCCCAGCATTTT.

The V call is TRBV28, the J call TRBJ1-5; unclear D gene. The CDR3 sequence is 12 residues long. From germline, CDR1 is MDHEN and CDR2 SYDVKM. Trimming took 6 bases from V and 6 from J, leaving 9 bases between them. CDR3 in amino acids: CASSPGGQPQHF. In nucleotides, the CDR3 is TGTGCCAGCAGCCCGGGTGGTCAGCCCCAGCATTTT.

The rearrangement uses TRBV19 and TRBJ1-6, with D tentatively TRBD1 (6 bases). V dropped 7 bases and J dropped 0 bases, with 10 bases sitting between them. Germline V gene sequence: CDR1 LNHDA, CDR2 SQIVND (reference sequence). CDR3 length equals 15 residues. CDR3 coding DNA: TGTGCCAGTACCCGAGGGGGCTCCTATAATTCACCCCTCCACTTT. This codes for CASTRGGSYNSPLHF. The variable domain in full, completed from reference TRBV19 and TRBJ1-6, reads DGGITQSPKYLFRKEGQNVTLSCEQNLNHDAMYWYRQDPGQGLRLIYYSQIVNDFQKGDIAEGYSVSREKKESFPLTVTSAQKNPTAFYLCASTRGGSYNSPLHFGNGTRLTVT.

The chain uses TRBV4-3 and TRBJ2-3; D gene unclear. The CDR3 is 15 residues long. V was cut by 0 bases and J by 6 bases, with 13 bases left in between. CDR1 LGHNA and CDR2 YSLEER come from the germline V gene. CDR3 sequence (DNA): TGCGCCAGCAGCCAAGATTTTGTACTTGAGGATACGCAGTATTTT. It yields the protein CASSQDFVLEDTQYF.

J is TRBJ2-4 and V is TRBV29-1, with 12 nucleotides matching TRBD2. CDR3 length: 16 amino acids. CDR1 is SQVTM, CDR2 ANQGSEA, per germline. V shed 4 bases and J 0 bases; nucleotides not matched to a gene: 4. CDR3 bases: TGCAGCGTTGCGACTAGCGGGAGTTCAGCCAAAAACATTCAGTACTTC. Protein product: CSVATSGSSAKNIQYF.

The chain employs TRBV6-2 or TRBV6-3 and TRBJ2-7, with a weak D call TRBD2 (6 bases). The CDR3 sequence is 13 residues long. V was trimmed by 0 bases and J by 9 bases, leaving 12 bases between them. From germline, CDR1 is MNHEY and CDR2 SVGEGT. The CDR3 sequence is CASSYSTGRGQYF. For the CDR3, the DNA is TGTGCCAGCAGTTACTCTACCGGGAGAGGGCAGTACTTC.

As DNA, the CDR3 is TGTGCCAGTATCACGGCAGTAGCGGGCACCGGGGAGCTGTTTTTT. Protein sequence: CASITAVAGTGELFF. The chain combines TRBV19 with TRBJ2-2; 7 bases are shared with TRBD2. The CDR3 totals 15 residues. J lost 4 bases, V lost 7 bases, and 9 bases had no gene match. From germline, CDR1 is LNHDA and CDR2 SQIVND (reference sequence).

V usage is TRBV25-1 and J usage is TRBJ1-5; TRBD1 matches at 8 bases. The CDR3 sequence is 15 residues long. J gave up 3 bases and V 8 bases, and 9 bases lay outside the gene matches. The germline V gene encodes CDR1 MGHDK and CDR2 SYGVNS. DNA of the CDR3: TGTGCCAGCGAGGGGACAGGAGGACCCAATCAGCCCCAGCATTTT. Translated: CASEGTGGPNQPQHF.

The chain couples TRBV6-5 to TRBJ1-1, with 8 bases aligning to TRBD1. This CDR3 region has 13 residues. Unmatched junction bases numbered 5, after V lost 10 bases and J lost 1 base. Germline V gene lookup returns CDR1 MNHEY and CDR2 SVGAGI. CDR3 coding DNA: TGTGCCACTCAGGGGGCGCGGAACACTGAAGCTTTCTTT. Amino acids: CATQGARNTEAFF.

The chain joins TRBV19 to TRBJ1-5; 10 bases are a match to TRBD1. The CDR3 is 16 amino acids. The V and J ends lost 1 base and 2 bases, in that order; junction bases with no gene match: 2. Per the germline V gene, CDR1 is LNHDA and CDR2 is SQIVND (reference sequence). Written as DNA, the CDR3 is TGTGCCAGTAGTATAGGAGGGACAGGGGGCAATCAGCCCCAGCATTTT. It translates to CASSIGGTGGNQPQHF.

This chain joins TRBV5-1 and TRBJ2-5, with TRBD1 matching 7 bases. The CDR3 has 12 amino acids. Germline CDR1 is SGHRS and CDR2 is YFSETQ. With V trimmed by 4 bases and J by 5 bases, 2 bases remained unmatched. The CDR3 nucleotides read TGCGCCAGCAGCCCGACAGGGGAGACCCAGTACTTC. It is translated as CASSPTGETQYF. Combining the CDR3 with reference TRBV5-1 and TRBJ2-5 gives the whole variable domain KAGVTQTPRYLIKTRGQQVTLSCSPISGHRSVSWYQQTPGQGLQFLFEYFSETQRNKGNFPGRFSGRQFSNSRSEMNVSTLELGDSALYLCASSPTGETQYFGPGTRLLVL.

V usage is TRBV3-1 (or the pseudogene TRBV3-2) and J usage is TRBJ2-1; D possibly corresponds to TRBD2 (6 bases). The ends were cut back, 2 bases at V and 7 bases at J, with 18 bases in the middle. CDR1 is LGHDT, CDR2 YNNKEL, per germline (reference sequence). The CDR3 extends over 16 amino acids. The CDR3 nucleotides read TGTGCCAGCAGCCAAAGCGCCCGGACTATTATTAATGAGCAGTTCTTC. Translation gives CASSQSARTIINEQFF.